The sequence of this TCR beta chain was determined in a study of blood T cell repertoires in COVID-19. At the level of the study: Whether acute or convalescent, the COVID-19 samples came from the United States, Italy and Spain.

Sequencing was performed with immunoSEQ multiplex PCR; in TCRdb, only in-frame clones are kept and a portion is missing. The data contain 250,000 to 350,000 clones, about 86% of them singletons. The germline V gene has CDR1 SGHRS and CDR2 YFSETQ. The CDR3 runs 14 residues. Trimming shortened V by 2 bases and J by 6 bases, and 11 bases separated the two germline ends. This receptor was obtained from a woman in her forties or fifties with acute or convalescent COVID-19. J is TRBJ1-4 and V is TRBV5-1; TRBD1 is a possible D gene (6 bases). The sample comprised peripheral blood. CDR3 nucleotide sequence: TGCGCCAGCAGCTTCAGGGGAGAAGATGAAAAACTGTTTTTT. It translates to CASSFRGEDEKLFF.